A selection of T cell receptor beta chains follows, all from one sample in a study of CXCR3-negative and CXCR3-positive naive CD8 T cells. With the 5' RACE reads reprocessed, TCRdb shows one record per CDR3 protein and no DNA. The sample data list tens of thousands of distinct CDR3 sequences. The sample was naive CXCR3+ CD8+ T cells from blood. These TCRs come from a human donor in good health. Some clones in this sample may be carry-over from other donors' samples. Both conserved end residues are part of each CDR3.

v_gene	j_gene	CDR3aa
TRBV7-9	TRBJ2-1	CASSPPGSSYNEQFF
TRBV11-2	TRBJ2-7	CASSLPAGGLGEQYF
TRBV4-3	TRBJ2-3	CASSQRLAGAPITDTQYF
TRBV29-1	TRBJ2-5	CSVETRGRETQYF
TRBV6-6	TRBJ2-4	CASTSRRTGPDPNIQYF
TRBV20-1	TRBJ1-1	CSARVSGGGAFF
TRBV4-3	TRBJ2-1	CASSQDFDEQFF
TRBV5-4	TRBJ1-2	CASSLQYSNYGYTF
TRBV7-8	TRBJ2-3	CASSLGRVRRTDTQYF
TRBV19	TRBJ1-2	CASHSGPSNYGYTF
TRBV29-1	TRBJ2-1	CSVEPTSGYNEQFF
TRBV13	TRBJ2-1	CASSLGRGLAGEGPYNEQFF
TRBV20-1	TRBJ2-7	CSARELQGHYEQYF
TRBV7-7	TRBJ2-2	CASSLGATNTGELFF
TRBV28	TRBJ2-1	CASSLTSGSLNEQFF
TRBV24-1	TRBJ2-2	CATSDSDRPLGTGELFF
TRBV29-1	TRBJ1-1	CSVEYRDVDTEAFF
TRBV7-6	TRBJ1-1	CASSRTGGDTEAFF
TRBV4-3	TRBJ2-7	CASSQDRIIGQAYEQYF
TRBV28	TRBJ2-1	CASSLEGTGYDEQFF
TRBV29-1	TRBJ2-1	CSVLGAGGEQFF
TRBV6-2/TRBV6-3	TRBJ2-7	CASSETHEQYF
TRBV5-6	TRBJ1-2	CASSLDRGLYGYTF
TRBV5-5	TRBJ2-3	CASSFSRLADTQYF
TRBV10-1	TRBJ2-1	CASRHPGTTYNEQFF
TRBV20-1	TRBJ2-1	CSADGRGNEQFF
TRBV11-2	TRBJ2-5	CASSWITSGQETQYF
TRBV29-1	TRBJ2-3	CSVSQADTQYF
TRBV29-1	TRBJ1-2	CSVVPEGSSDGYTF
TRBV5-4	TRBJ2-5	CASSSRGSGQLKETQYF
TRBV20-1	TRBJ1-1	CSARAASLAEAFF
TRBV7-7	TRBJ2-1	CASSPDRGYYNEQFF
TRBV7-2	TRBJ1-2	CASSLYSRAEGYTF
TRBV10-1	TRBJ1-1	CASSTIGTTEAFF
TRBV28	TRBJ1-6	CASSPADRVAYNSPLHF
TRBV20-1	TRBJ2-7	CSAREWTGGGYEQYF
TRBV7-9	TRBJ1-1	CASSLARQGAFF
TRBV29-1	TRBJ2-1	CSVVGIADRVPLYNEQFF
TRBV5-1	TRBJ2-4	CASSFLSPDTGTGSKNIQYF
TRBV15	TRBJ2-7	CATSGEGVQTSYEQYF
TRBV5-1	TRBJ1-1	CASSFEGLTEALF
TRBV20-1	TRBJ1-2	CSARDLFGELGGYTF
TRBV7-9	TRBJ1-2	CASSSPGQGNGYTF
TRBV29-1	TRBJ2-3	CSVPGELTDTQYF
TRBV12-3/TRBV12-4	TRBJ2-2	CASSPIDRANTGELFF
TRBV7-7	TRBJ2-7	CAKFGVPEQYF
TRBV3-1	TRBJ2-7	CASSQEPVAGGEDEQYF
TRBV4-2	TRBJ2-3	CASSHLMEPSSTDTQYF
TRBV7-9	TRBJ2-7	CASTDVGGGLDEQYF
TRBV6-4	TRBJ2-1	CASSLGGTYNEQFF
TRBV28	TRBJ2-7	CASSGQGIYEQYF
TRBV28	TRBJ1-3	CASSLLGGLGNTIYF
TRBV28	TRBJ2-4	CASSFFREGIAKNIQYF